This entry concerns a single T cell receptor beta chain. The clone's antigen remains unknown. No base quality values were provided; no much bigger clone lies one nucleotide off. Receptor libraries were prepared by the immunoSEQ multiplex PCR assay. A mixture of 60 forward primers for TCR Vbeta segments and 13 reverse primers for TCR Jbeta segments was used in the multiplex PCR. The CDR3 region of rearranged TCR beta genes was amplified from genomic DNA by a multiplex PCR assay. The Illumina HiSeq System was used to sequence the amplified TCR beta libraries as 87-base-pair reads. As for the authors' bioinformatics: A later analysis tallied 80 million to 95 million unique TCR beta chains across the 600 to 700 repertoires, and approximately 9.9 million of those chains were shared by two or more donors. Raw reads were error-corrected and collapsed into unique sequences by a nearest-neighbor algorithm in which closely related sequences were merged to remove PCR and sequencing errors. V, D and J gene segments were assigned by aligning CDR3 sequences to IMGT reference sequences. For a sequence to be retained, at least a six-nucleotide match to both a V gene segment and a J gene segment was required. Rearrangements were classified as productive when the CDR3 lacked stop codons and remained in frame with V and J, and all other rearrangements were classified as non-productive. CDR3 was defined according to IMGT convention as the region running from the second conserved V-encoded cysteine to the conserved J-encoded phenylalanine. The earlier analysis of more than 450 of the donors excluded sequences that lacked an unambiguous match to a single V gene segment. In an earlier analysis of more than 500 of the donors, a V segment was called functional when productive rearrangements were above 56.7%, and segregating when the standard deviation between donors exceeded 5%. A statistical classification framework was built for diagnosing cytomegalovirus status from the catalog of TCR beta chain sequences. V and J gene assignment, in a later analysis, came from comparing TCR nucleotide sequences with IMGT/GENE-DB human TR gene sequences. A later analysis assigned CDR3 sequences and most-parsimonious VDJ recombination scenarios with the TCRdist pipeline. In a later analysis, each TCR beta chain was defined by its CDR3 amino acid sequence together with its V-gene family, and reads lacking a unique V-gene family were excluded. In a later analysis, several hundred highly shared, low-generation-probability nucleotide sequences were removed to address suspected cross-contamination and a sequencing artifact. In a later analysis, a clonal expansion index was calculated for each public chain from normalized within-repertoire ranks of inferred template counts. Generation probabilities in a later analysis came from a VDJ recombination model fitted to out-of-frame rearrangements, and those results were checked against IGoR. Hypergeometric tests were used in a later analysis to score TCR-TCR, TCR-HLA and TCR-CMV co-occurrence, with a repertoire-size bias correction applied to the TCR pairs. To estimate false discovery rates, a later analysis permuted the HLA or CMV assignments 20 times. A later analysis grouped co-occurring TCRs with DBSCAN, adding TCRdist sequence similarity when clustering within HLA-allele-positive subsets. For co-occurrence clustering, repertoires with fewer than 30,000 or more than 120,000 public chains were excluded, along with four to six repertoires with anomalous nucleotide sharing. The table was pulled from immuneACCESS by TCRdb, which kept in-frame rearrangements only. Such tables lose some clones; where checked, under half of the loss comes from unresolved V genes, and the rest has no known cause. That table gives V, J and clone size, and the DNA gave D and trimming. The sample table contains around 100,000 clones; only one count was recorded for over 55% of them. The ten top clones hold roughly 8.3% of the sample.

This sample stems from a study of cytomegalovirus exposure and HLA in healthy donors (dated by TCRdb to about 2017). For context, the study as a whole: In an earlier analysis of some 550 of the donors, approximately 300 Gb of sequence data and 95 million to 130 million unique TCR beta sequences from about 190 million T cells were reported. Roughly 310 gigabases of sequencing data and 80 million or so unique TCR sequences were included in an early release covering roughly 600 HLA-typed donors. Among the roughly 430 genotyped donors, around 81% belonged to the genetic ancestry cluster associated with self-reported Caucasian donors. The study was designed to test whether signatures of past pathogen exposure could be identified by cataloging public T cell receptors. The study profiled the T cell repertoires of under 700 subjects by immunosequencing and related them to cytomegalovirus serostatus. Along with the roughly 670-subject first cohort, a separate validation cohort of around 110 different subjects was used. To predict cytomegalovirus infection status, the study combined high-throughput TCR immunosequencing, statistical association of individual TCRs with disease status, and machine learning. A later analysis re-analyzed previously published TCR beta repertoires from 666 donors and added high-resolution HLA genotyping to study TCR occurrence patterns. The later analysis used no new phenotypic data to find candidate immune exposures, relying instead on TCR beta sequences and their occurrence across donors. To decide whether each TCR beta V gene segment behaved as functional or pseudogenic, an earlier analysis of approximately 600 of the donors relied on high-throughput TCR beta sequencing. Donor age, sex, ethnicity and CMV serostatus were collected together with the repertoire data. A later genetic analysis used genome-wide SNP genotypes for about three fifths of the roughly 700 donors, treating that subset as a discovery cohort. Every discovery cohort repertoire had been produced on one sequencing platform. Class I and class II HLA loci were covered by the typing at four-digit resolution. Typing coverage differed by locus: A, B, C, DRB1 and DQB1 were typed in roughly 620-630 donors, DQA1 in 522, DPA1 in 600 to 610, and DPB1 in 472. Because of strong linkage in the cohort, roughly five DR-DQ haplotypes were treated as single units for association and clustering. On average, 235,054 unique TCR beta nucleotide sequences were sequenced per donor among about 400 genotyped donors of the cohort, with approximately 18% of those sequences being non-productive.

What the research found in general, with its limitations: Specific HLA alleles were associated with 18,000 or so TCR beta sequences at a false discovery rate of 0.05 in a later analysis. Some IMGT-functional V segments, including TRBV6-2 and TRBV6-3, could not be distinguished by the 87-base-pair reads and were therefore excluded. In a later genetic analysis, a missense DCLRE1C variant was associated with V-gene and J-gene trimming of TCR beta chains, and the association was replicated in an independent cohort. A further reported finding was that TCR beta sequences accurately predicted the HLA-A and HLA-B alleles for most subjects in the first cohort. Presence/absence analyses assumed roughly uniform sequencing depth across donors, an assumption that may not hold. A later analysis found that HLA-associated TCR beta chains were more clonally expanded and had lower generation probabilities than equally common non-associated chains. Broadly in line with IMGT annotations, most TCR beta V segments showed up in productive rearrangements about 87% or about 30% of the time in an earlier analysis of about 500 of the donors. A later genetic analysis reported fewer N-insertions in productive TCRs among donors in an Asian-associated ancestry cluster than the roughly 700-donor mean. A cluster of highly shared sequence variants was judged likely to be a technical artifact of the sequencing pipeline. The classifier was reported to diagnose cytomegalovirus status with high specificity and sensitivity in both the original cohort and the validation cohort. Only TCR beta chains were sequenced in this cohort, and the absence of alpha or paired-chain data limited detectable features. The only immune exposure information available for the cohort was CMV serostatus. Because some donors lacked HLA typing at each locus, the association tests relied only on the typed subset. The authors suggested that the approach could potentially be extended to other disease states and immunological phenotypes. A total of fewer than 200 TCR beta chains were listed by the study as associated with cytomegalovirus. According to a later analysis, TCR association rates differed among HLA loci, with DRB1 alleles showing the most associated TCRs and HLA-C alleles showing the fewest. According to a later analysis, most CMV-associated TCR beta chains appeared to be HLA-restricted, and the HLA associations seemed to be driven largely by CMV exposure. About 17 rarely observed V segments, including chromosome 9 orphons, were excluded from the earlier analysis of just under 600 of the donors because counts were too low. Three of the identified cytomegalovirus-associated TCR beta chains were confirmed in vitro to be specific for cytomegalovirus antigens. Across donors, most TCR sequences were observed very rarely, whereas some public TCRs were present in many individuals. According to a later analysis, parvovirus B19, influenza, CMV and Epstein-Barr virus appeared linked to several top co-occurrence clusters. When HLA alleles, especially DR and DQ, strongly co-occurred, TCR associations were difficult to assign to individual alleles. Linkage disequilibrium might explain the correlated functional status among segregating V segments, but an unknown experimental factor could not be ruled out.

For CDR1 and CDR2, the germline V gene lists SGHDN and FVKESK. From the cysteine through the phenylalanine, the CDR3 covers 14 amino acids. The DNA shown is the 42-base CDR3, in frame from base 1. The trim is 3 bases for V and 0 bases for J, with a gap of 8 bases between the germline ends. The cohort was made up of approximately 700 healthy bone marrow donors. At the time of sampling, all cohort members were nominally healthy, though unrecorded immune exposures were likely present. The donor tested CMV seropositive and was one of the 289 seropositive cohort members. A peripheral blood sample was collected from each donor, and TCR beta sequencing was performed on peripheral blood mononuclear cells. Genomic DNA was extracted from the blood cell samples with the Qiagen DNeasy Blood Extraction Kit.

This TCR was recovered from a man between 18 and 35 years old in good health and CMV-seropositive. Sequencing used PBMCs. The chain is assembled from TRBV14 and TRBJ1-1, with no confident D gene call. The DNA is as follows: TGTGCCAGCAGCCACCCGGGAATGAACACTGAAGCTTTCTTT. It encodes CASSHPGMNTEAFF.